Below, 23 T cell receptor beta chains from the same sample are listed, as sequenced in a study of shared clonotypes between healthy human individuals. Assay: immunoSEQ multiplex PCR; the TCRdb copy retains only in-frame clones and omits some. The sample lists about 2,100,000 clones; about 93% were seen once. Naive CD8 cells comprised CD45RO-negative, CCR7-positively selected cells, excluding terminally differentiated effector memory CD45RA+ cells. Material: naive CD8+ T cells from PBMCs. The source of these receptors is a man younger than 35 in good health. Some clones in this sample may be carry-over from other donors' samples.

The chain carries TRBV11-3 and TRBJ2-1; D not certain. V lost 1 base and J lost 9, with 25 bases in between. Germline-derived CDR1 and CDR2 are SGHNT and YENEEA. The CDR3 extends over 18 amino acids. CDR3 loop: CASSLVWVRGPMGSEQFF. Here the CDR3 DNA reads TGTGCCAGCAGCTTAGTTTGGGTACGCGGCCCCATGGGATCTGAGCAGTTCTTC.

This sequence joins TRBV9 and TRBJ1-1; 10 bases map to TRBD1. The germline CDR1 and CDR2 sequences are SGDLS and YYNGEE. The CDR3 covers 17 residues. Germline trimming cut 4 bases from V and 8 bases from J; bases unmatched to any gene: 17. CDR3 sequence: CASSTNRDRGNPIEAFF. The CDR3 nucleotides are TGTGCCAGCAGCACCAACCGGGACAGGGGCAACCCTATCGAAGCTTTCTTT.

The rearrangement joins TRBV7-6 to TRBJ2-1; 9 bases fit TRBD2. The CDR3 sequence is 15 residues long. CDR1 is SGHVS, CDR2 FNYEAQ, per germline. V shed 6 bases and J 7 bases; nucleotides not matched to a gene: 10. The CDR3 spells CASSHVAGGRNEQFF. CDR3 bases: TGTGCCAGCAGTCATGTGGCGGGAGGGCGGAATGAGCAGTTCTTC.

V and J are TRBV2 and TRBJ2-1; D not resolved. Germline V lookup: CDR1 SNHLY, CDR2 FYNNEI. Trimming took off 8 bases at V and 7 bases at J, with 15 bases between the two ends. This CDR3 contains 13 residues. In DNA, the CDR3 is TGTGCCAGCGGGCATGCTGTGGGGAATGAGCAGTTCTTC. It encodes CASGHAVGNEQFF.

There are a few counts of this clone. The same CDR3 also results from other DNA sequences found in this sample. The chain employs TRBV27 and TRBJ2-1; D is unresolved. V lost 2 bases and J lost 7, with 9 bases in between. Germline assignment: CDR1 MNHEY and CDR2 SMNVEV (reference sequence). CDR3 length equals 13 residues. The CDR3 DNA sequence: TGTGCCAGCAGTTTAGGCAGTCTAAATGAGCAGTTCTTC. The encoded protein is CASSLGSLNEQFF.

The CDR3 coding sequence is TGTGCCAGCAGCTTGAGAGGAGAATCCGGTTGGGCCAAAAACATTCAGTACTTC. Protein: CASSLRGESGWAKNIQYF. This sequence joins TRBV5-6 and TRBJ2-4; the D is unclear. This CDR3 has 18 amino acids. Germline assignment: CDR1 SGHDT and CDR2 YYEEEE. The V end was cut by 1 base, the J end by 1 base, with 18 bases between.

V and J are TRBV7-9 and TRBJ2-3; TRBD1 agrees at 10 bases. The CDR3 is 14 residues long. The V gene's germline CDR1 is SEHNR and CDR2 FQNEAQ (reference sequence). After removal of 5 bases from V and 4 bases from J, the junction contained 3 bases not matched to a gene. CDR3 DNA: TGTGCCAGCAGCGTCGACAGGGGGCCAGATACGCAGTATTTT. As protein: CASSVDRGPDTQYF.

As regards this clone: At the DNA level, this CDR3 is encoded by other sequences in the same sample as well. The CDR3 DNA follows: TGTGCCAGCAGTGTTGTGGTTAACACTGAAGCTTTCTTT. It translates to CASSVVVNTEAFF. The J gene is TRBJ1-1, the V gene TRBV2, with D unclear. The CDR3 has 13 residues. The V end was cut by 4 bases, the J end by 2 bases, with 8 bases between. Germline CDR1 and CDR2: SNHLY and FYNNEI.

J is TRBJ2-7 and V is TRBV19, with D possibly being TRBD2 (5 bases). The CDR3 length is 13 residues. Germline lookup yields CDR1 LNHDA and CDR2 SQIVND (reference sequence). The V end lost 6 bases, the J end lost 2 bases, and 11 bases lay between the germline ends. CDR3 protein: CASSPGNTYEQYF. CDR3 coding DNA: TGTGCCAGTAGCCCCGGGAACACCTACGAGCAGTACTTC.

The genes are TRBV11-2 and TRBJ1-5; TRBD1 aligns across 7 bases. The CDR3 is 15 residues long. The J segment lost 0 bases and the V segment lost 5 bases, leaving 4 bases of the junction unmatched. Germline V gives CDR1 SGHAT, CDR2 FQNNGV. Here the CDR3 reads CASSQGDGSNQPQHF. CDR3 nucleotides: TGTGCCAGCAGCCAGGGGGACGGTAGCAATCAGCCCCAGCATTTT. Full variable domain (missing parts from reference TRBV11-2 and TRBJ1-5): EAGVAQSPRYKIIEKRQSVAFWCNPISGHATLYWYQQILGQGPKLLIQFQNNGVVDDSQLPKDRFSAERLKGVDSTLKIQPAKLEDSAVYLCASSQGDGSNQPQHFGDGTRLSIL.

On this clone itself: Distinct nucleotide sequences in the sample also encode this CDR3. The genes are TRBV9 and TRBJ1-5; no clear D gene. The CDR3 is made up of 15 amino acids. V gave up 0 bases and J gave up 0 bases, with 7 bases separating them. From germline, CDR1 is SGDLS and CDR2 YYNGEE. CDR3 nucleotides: TGTGCCAGCAGCGTAGGACAAAATAGCAATCAGCCCCAGCATTTT. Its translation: CASSVGQNSNQPQHF.

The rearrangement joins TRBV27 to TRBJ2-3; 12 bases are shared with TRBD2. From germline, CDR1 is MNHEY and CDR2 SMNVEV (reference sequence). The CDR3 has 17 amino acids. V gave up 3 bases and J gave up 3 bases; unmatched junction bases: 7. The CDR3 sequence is CASSFSSGRVGTDTQYF. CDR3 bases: TGTGCCAGCAGTTTTTCTAGCGGGAGGGTAGGGACAGATACGCAGTATTTT.

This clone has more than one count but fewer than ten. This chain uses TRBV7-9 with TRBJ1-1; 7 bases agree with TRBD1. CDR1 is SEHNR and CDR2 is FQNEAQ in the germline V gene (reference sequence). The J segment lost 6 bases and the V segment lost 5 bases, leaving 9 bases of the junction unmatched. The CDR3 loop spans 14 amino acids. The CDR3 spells CASSPTGLGAEAFF. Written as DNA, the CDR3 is TGTGCCAGCAGCCCGACAGGGCTTGGCGCTGAAGCTTTCTTT.

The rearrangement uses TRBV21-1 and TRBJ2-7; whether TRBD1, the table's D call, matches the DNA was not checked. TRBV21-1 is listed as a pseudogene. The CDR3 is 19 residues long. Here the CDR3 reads CASSRRLRTVFTLGDEQYF. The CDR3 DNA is TGTGCCAGCAGCCGCCGTCTTAGGACAGTCTTTACCCTCGGGGACGAGCAGTACTTC.

The CDR3 is CAWSEGSYGYTF. CDR3 coding DNA: TGTGCCTGGAGTGAAGGCTCCTATGGCTACACCTTC. The chain employs TRBV30 and TRBJ1-2, with no clear D. The CDR3 runs 12 residues. Trimming took off 1 base at V and 4 bases at J, with 7 bases between the two ends. CDR1 is GTSNPN, CDR2 SVGIG, per germline (reference sequence).

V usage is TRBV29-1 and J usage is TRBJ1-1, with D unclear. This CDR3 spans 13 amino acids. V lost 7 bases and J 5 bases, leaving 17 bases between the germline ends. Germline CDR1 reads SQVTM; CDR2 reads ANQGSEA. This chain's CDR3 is CSALALTKTEAFF. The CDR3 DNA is TGCAGCGCACTTGCCCTGACAAAGACTGAAGCTTTCTTT.

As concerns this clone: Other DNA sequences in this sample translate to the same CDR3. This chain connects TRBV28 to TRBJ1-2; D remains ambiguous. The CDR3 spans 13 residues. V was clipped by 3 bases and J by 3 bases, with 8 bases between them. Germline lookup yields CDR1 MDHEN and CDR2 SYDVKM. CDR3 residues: CASSFRRDYGYTF. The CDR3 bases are TGTGCCAGCAGTTTTCGTAGAGACTATGGCTACACCTTC.

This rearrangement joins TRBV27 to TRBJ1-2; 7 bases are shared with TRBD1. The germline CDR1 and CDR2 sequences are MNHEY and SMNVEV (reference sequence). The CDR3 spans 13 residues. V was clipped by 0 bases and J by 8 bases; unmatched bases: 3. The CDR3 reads CASSLSDRDGYTF. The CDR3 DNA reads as TGTGCCAGCAGTTTATCCGACAGGGACGGCTACACCTTC.

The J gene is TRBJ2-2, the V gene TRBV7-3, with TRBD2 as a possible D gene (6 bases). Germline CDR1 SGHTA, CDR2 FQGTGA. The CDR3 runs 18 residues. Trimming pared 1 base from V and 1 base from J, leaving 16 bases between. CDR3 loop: CASSLIMLTGVNTGELFF. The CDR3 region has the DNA TGTGCCAGCAGCTTAATCATGCTGACGGGGGTGAACACCGGGGAGCTGTTTTTT. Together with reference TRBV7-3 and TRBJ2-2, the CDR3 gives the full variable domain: GAGVSQTPSNKVTEKGKYVELRCDPISGHTALYWYRQSLGQGPEFLIYFQGTGAADDSGLPNDRFFAVRPEGSVSTLKIQRTERGDSAVYLCASSLIMLTGVNTGELFFGEGSRLTVL.

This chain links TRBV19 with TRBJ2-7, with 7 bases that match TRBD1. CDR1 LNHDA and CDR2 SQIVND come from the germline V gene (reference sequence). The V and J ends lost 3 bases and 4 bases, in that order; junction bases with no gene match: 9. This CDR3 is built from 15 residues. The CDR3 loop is CASSISGTRGYEQYF. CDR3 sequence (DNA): TGTGCCAGTAGTATCTCCGGGACCAGGGGGTACGAGCAGTACTTC.

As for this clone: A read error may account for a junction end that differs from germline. In DNA form, the CDR3 reads TGCAGCATATATGACTCCCCCGTATACAGTGAGCAGTTCTTC. This translates into CSIYDSPVYSEQFF. The V and J genes are TRBV29-1 and TRBJ2-1; D not certain. There are 14 residues in the CDR3. The germline V gene has CDR1 SQVTM and CDR2 ANQGSEA.

The CDR3 coding sequence is TGTGCCAGCAGCTCGTTAGCGGCTCGCACAGATACGCAGTATTTT. Protein: CASSSLAARTDTQYF. The V gene is TRBV13, the J gene TRBJ2-3; D may be TRBD2 (6 bases). CDR1 is PRHDT and CDR2 is FYEKMQ in the germline V gene (reference sequence). V was pared by 4 bases and J by 1 base, with 12 bases between. The CDR3 length is 15 residues.

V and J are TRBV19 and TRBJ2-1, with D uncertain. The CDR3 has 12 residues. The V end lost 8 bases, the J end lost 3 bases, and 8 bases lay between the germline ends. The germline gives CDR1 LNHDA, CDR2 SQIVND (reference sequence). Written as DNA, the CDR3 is TGTGCCAGTTCTGACCTCTACAATGAGCAGTTCTTC. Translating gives CASSDLYNEQFF.